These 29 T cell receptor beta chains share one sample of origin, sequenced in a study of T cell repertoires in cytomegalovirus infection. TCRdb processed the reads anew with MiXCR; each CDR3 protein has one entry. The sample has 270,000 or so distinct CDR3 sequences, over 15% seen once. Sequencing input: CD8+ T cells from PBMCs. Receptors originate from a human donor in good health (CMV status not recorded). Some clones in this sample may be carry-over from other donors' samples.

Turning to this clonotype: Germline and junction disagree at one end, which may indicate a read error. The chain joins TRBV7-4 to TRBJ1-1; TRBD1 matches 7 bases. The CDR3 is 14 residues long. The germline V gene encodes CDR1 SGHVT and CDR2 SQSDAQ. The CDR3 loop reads CASRPPGQLPEASF. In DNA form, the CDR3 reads TGTGCCAGCAGGCCCCCGGGACAGTTACCTGAAGCTTCCTTT.

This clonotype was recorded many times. CDR3: CASSLLQGTNEKLFF. In nucleotides, the CDR3 is TGTGCCAGCAGCCTCCTCCAGGGGACTAATGAAAAACTGTTTTTT. This sequence joins TRBV7-9 and TRBJ1-4; D might be TRBD1 (6 bases). V lost 5 bases and J lost 2, with 12 bases in between. CDR1 is SEHNR and CDR2 is FQNEAQ in the germline V gene (reference sequence). The CDR3 has 15 residues.

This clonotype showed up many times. CDR3 residues: CASSLAGGSQYF. In DNA, the CDR3 is TGTGCCAGCAGCTTGGCCGGTGGGAGCCAGTACTTC. This chain connects TRBV5-6 to TRBJ2-5; TRBD2 is a possible D gene (5 bases). Germline V gives CDR1 SGHDT, CDR2 YYEEEE. This CDR3 has 12 residues. V was pared by 0 bases and J by 10 bases, with 10 bases between.

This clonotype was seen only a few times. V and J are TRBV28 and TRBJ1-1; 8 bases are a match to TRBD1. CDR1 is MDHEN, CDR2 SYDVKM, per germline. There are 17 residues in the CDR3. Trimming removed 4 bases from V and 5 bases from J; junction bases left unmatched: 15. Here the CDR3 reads CASSSPDRAEYSTEAFF. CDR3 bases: TGTGCCAGCAGTTCACCGGACAGGGCTGAGTACTCTACTGAAGCTTTCTTT.

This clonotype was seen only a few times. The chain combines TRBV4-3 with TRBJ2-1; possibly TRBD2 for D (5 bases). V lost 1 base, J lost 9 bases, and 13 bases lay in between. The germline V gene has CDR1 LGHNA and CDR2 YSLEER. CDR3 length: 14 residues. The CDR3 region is CASSQGVSAFEQFF. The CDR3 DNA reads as TGCGCCAGCAGCCAAGGGGTTAGCGCCTTTGAGCAGTTCTTC.

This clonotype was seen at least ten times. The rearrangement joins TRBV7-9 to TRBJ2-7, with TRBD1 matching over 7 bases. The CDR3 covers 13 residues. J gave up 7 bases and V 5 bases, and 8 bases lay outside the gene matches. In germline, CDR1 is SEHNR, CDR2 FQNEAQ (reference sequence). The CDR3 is CASSPQTGREQYF. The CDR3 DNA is TGTGCCAGCAGCCCGCAGACAGGGCGAGAGCAGTACTTC.

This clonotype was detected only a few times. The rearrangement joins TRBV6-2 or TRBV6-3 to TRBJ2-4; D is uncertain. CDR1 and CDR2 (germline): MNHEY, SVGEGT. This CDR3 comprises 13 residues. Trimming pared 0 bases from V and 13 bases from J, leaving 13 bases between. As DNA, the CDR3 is TGTGCCAGCAGTTACTCCGCCCTTACGGGCCAGTACTTC. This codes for CASSYSALTGQYF.

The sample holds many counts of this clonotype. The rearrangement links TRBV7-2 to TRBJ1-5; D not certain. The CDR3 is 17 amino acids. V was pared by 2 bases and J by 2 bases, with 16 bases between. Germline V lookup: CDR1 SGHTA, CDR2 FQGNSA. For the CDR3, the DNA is TGTGCCAGCAGCTTATCAGGTGCGGTATACGGCAATCAGCCCCAGCATTTT. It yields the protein CASSLSGAVYGNQPQHF.

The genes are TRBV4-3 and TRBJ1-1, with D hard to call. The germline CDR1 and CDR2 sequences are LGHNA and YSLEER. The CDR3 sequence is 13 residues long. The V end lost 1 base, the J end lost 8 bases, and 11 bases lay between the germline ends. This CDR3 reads CASSQASGTEAFF. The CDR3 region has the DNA TGCGCCAGCAGCCAAGCATCAGGCACCGAAGCTTTCTTT.

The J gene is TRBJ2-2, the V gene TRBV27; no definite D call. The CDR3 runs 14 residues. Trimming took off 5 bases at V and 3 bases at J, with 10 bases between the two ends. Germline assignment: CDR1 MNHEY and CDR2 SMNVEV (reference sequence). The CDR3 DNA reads TGTGCCAGCAGTCCACTGGCCGACACCGGGGAGCTGTTTTTT. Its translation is CASSPLADTGELFF.

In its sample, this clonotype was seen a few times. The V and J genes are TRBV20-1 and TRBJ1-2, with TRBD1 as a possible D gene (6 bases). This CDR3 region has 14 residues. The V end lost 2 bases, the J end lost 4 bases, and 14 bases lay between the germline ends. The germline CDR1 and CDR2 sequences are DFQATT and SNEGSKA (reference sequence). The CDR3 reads CSARSQGVVYGYTF. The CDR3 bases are TGCAGTGCTAGATCACAGGGAGTCGTCTATGGCTACACCTTC.

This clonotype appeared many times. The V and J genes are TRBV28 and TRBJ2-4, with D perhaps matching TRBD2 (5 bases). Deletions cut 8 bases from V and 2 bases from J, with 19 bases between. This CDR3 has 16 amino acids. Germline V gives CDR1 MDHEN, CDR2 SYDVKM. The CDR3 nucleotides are TGTGCCAGCCGCCGTCACCCCATCGGGACCAAAAACATTCAGTACTTC. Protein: CASRRHPIGTKNIQYF.

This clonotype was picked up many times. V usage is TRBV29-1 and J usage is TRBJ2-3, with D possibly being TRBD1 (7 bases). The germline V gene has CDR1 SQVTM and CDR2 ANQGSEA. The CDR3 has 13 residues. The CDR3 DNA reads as TGCACCGTGACAGGGACTAGCACAGATACGCAGTATTTT. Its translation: CTVTGTSTDTQYF.

The CDR3 spells CASSSAEGSQETQYF. In DNA form, the CDR3 reads TGTGCCAGCAGCTCCGCTGAGGGCAGCCAAGAGACCCAGTACTTC. The J gene is TRBJ2-5, the V gene TRBV5-6; D perhaps matches TRBD2 (5 bases). Trimming left V 3 bases short and J 1 base short, with 13 bases between. The CDR3 extends over 15 amino acids. CDR1 is SGHDT and CDR2 is YYEEEE in the germline V gene.

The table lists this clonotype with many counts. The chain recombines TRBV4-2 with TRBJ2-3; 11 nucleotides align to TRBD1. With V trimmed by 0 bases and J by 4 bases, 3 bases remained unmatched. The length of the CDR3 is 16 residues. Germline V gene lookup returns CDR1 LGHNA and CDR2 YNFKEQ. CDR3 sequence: CASSQDGTGGPDTQYF. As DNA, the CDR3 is TGTGCCAGCAGCCAAGACGGGACAGGGGGGCCAGATACGCAGTATTTT.

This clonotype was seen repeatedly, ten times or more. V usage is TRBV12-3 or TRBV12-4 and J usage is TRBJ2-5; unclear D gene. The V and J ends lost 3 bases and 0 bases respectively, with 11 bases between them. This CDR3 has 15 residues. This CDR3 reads CASSFQATYQETQYF. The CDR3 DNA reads TGTGCCAGCAGTTTTCAGGCCACGTACCAAGAGACCCAGTACTTC.

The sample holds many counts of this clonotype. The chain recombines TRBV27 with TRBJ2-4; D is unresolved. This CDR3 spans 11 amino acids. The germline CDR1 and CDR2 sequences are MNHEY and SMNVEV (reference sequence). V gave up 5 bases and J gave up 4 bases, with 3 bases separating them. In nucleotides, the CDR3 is TGTGCCAGCAGTCAGAAAAACATTCAGTACTTC. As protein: CASSQKNIQYF.

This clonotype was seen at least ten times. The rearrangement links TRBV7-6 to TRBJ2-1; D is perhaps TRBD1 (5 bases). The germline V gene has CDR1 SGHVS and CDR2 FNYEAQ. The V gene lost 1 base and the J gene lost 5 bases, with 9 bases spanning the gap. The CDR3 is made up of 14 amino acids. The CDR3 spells CASSLDRLDNEQFF. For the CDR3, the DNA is TGTGCCAGCAGCTTAGACAGGCTCGACAATGAGCAGTTCTTC.

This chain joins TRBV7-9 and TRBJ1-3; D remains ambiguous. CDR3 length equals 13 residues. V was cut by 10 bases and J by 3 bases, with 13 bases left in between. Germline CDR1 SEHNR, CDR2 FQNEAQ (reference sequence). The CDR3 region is CAIFGRYGNTIYF. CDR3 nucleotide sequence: TGTGCCATCTTCGGTAGATATGGAAACACCATATATTTT. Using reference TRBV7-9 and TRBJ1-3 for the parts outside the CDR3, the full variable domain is DTGVSQNPRHKITKRGQNVTFRCDPISEHNRLYWYRQTLGQGPEFLTYFQNEAQLEKSRLLSDRFSAERPKGSFSTLEIQRTEQGDSAMYLCAIFGRYGNTIYFGEGSWLTVV.

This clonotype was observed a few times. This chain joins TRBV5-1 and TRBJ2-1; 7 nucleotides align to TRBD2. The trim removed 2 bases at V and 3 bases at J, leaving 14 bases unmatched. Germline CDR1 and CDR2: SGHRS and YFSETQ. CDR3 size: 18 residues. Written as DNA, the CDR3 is TGCGCCAGCAGCTTAAAAAGCGGGACCCTTCAATTCTACAATGAGCAGTTCTTC. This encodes CASSLKSGTLQFYNEQFF.

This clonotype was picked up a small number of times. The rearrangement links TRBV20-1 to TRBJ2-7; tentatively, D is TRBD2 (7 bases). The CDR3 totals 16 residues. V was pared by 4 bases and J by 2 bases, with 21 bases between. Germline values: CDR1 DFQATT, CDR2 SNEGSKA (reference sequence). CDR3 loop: CSAIPQTGGQAYEQYF. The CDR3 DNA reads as TGCAGTGCTATCCCCCAAACGGGGGGACAAGCCTACGAGCAGTACTTC.

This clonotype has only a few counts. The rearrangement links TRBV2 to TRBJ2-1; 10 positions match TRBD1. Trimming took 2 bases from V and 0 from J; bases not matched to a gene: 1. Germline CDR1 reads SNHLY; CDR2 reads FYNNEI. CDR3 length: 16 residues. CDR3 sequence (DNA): TGTGCCAGCAGTGAATGGGACAGGGGCTCCTACAATGAGCAGTTCTTC. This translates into CASSEWDRGSYNEQFF.

The CDR3 sequence: CSARRRTGTDFYEQYF. For the CDR3, the DNA is TGCAGTGCTAGACGGCGAACCGGGACAGACTTCTACGAGCAGTACTTC. The chain links TRBV20-1 to TRBJ2-7; 7 bases map to TRBD1. CDR3 length: 16 residues. V shed 2 bases, J shed 3 bases, and the junction held 13 bases outside the gene matches. Germline CDR1 is DFQATT and CDR2 is SNEGSKA (reference sequence).

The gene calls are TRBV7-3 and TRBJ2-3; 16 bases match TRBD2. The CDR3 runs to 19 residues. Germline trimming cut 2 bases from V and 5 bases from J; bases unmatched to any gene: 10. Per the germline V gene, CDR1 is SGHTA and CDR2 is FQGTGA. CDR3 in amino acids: CASSLAEEGLAGGRDTQYF. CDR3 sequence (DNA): TGTGCCAGCAGCTTAGCGGAGGAGGGACTAGCGGGGGGGCGAGATACGCAGTATTTT. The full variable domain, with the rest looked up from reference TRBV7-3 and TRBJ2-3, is GAGVSQTPSNKVTEKGKYVELRCDPISGHTALYWYRQSLGQGPEFLIYFQGTGAADDSGLPNDRFFAVRPEGSVSTLKIQRTERGDSAVYLCASSLAEEGLAGGRDTQYFGPGTRLTVL.

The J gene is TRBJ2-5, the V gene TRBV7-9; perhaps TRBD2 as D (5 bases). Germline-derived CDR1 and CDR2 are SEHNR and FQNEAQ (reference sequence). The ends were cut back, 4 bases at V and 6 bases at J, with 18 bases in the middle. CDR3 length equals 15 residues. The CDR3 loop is CASSSPRTGEKTQYF. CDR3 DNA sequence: TGTGCCAGCAGCTCCCCCCGTACCGGGGAAAAGACCCAGTACTTC.

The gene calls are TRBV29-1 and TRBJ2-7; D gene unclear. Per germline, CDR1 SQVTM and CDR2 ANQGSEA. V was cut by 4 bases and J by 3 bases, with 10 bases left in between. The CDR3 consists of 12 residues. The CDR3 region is CSVASTGYEQYF. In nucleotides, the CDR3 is TGCAGCGTTGCGTCAACTGGCTACGAGCAGTACTTC.

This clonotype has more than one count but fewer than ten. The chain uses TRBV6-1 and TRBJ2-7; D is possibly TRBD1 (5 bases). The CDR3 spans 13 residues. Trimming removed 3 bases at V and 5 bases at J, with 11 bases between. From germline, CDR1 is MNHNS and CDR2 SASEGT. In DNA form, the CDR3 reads TGTGCCAGCAGTGACGACAGTTCCCACGAGCAGTACTTC. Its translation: CASSDDSSHEQYF.

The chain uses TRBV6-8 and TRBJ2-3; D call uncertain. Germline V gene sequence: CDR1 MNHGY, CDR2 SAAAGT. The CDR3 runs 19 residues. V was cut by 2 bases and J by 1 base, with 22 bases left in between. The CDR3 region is CASSYVPPYSCRGTDTQYF. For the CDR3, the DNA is TGTGCCAGCAGTTACGTCCCTCCATACAGCTGCCGTGGCACAGATACGCAGTATTTT.

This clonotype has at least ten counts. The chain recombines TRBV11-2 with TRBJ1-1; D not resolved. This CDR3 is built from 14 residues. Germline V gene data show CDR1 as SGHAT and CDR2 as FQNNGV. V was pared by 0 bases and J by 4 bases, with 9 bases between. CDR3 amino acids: CASSLDAGSTEAFF. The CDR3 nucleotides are TGTGCCAGCAGCTTAGACGCCGGTAGCACTGAAGCTTTCTTT.